This paragraph reports one T cell receptor beta chain. The assay was run at deep level. Data came from immunoSEQ multiplex PCR; TCRdb stores just in-frame clones and leaves some out. The profile covers roughly 2.1 million clones, with more than 85% appearing a single time and around 1.7% taken by the ten largest. This sample was taken from a study of shared clonotypes between healthy human individuals. Study in general: A couple of female and a few male donors aged 18 to 49 were enrolled.

Selected positively for CCR7 and CD45RO-negative, naive CD8 cells excluded terminally differentiated effector memory CD45RA+ cells. Participating donors were healthy, HIV-negative adults free of recent acute infections or vaccinations. The CDR3 spans 15 residues. Trimming pared 4 bases from V and 4 bases from J, leaving 15 bases between. Germline-derived CDR1 and CDR2 are SEHNR and FQNEAQ (reference sequence). Sequencing was done on a sample of naive CD8+ T cells from PBMCs. The chain couples TRBV7-9 to TRBJ2-3, with TRBD2 as a possible D gene (6 bases). This clonotype was sampled from a young man in good health. Some clones in this sample may be carry-over from other donors' samples. The CDR3 nucleotides read TGTGCCAGCAGCTCGCCGACTAGGGTGCCAGATACGCAGTATTTT. Encoded protein: CASSSPTRVPDTQYF. Supplemented by reference TRBV7-9 and TRBJ2-3, the full variable domain reads DTGVSQNPRHKITKRGQNVTFRCDPISEHNRLYWYRQTLGQGPEFLTYFQNEAQLEKSRLLSDRFSAERPKGSFSTLEIQRTEQGDSAMYLCASSSPTRVPDTQYFGPGTRLTVL.